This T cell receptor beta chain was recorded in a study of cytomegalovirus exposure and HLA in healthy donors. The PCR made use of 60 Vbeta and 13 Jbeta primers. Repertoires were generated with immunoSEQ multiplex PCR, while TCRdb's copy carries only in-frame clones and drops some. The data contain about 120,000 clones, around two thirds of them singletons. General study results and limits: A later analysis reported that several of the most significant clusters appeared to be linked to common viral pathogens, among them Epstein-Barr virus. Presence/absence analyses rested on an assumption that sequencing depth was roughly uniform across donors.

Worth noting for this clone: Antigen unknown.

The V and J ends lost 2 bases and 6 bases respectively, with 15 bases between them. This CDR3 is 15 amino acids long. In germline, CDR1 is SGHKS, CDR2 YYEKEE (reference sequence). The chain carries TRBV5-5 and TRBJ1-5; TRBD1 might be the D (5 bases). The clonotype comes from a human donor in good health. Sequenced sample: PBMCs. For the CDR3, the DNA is TGTGCCAGCAGCTTCGGAGGGGAGTATGGTCAGCCCCAGCATTTT. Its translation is CASSFGGEYGQPQHF.